The clone carrying this TCR beta chain came up many times. As yet, its antigen is unknown. The data stem from a study of CD8 T cells in ankylosing spondylitis. V trimming: 3 bases; J trimming: 4 bases; junction bases outside the gene matches: 8. This CDR3 has 15 residues. CDR1 is SGDLS, CDR2 YYNGEE, per germline. Quantitative 5'-RACE was performed with molecular barcodes, and it yielded the TCR beta libraries. TCRdb used MiXCR to reprocess the 5' RACE reads, holding one entry per CDR3 protein. The profile covers roughly 490,000 distinct CDR3 sequences, with 5.3% appearing a single time and under 4.5% taken by the ten largest. Points from the study as a whole: In reactive arthritis synovial fluid and blood, some motif variants had been reported before. Within matched ankylosing spondylitis synovial fluid, disease-linked clones were reportedly significantly enriched. Peripheral blood samples showed relatively rare disease-linked clones, and these clones were CD8+. There was a TCR beta motif, made of eight highly homologous variants, that appeared characteristic of ankylosing spondylitis blood.

The clonotype was recovered from a male donor with ankylosing spondylitis. The sample taken for sequencing was blood, either unsorted or a sorted T cell fraction (not recorded which). The chain uses TRBV9 and TRBJ1-2; 8 bases line up with TRBD1. CDR3 sequence (DNA): TGTGCCAGCAGCGCCCAAGGGCAGGGGGCCTATGGCTACACCTTC. Its translation: CASSAQGQGAYGYTF.